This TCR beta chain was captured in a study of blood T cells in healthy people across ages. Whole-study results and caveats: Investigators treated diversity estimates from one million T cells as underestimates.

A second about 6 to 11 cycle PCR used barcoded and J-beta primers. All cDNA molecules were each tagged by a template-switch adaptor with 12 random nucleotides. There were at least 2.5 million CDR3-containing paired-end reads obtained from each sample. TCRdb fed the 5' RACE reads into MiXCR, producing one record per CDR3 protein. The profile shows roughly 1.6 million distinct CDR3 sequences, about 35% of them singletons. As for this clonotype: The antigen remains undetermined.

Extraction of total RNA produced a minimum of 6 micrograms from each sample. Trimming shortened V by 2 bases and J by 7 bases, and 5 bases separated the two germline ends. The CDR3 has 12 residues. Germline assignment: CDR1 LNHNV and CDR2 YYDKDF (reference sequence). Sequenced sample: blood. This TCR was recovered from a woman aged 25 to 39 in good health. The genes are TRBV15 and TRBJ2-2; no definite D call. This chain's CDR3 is CATSRWGGELFF. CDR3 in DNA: TGTGCCACCAGCAGATGGGGCGGGGAGCTGTTTTTT.